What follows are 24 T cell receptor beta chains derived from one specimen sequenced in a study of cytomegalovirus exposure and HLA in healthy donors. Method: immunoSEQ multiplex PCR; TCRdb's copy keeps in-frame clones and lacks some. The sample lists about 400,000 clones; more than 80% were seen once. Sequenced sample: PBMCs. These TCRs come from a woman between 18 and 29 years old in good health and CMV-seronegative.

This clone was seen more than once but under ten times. In nucleotides, the CDR3 is TGCAGCGTGGCCGGGAACACAGATACGCAGTATTTT. Translation: CSVAGNTDTQYF. V and J are TRBV29-1 and TRBJ2-3; tentatively, D is TRBD2 (5 bases). CDR1 SQVTM and CDR2 ANQGSEA come from the germline V gene. Trimming left V 6 bases short and J 2 bases short, with 9 bases between. The CDR3 totals 12 residues.

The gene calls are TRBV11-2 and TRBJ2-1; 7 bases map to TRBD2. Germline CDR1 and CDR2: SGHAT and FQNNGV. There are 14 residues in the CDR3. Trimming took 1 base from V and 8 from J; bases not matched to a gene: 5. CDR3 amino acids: CASSLARLADEQFF. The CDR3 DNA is TGTGCCAGCAGCTTAGCCCGACTAGCAGATGAGCAGTTCTTC.

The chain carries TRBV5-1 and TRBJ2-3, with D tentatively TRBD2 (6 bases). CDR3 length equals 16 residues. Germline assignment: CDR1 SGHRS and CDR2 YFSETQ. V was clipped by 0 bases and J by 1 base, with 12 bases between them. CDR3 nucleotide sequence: TGCGCCAGCAGCTTGGAGGCTCCGGGAGGCACAGATACGCAGTATTTT. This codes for CASSLEAPGGTDTQYF.

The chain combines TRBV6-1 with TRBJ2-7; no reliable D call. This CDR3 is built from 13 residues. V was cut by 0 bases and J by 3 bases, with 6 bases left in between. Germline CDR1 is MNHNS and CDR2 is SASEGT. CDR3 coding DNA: TGTGCCAGCAGTGAAGCGCTCTACTACGAGCAGTACTTC. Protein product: CASSEALYYEQYF.

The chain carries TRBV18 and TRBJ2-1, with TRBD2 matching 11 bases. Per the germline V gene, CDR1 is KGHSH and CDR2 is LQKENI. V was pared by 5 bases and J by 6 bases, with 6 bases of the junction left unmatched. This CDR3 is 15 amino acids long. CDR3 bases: TGTGCCAGCTCAGCCTTAGCGGGAGGGGGCAATGAGCAGTTCTTC. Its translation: CASSALAGGGNEQFF.

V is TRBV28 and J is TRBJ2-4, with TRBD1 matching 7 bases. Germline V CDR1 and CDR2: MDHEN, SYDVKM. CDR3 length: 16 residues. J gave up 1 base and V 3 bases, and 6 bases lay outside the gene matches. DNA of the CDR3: TGTGCCAGCAGTTTCGGACAGGTCGAGGCCAAAAACATTCAGTACTTC. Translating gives CASSFGQVEAKNIQYF.

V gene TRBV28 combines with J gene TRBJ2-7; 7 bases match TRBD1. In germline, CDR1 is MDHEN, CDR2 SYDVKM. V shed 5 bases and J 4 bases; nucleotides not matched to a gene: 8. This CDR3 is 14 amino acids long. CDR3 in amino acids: CASSPGTDLYEQYF. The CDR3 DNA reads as TGTGCCAGCAGTCCCGGGACAGACCTTTACGAGCAGTACTTC.

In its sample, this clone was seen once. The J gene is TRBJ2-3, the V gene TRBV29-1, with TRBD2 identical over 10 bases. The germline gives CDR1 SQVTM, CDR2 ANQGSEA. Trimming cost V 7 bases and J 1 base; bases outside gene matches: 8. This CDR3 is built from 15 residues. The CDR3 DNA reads TGCAGCGAGGCCTCCGGGACTAGCGGCACAGATACGCAGTATTTT. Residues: CSEASGTSGTDTQYF.

CDR3 sequence: CASSGGLRRTDTQYF. As DNA, the CDR3 is TGCGCCAGCAGTGGAGGATTGCGGCGGACAGATACGCAGTATTTT. V and J are TRBV10-1 and TRBJ2-3, with D unresolved. The CDR3 is 15 amino acids. With 4 bases removed from V and 3 bases from J, the gap between germline ends came to 14 bases. Looked up from germline, CDR1 is WNHNN and CDR2 is SYGVQD (reference sequence).

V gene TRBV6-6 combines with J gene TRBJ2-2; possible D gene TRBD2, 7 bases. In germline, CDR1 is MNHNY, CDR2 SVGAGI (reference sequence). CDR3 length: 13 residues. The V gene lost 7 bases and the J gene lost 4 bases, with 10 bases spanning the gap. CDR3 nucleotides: TGTGCCAGCACGGGGGGCTTCACCGGGGAGCTGTTTTTT. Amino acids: CASTGGFTGELFF.

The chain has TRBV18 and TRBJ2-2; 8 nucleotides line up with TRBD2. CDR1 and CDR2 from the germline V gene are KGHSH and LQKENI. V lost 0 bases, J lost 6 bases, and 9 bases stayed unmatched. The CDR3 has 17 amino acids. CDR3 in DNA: TGTGCCAGCTCACCACCGAGGAGCGGGAGTCGAGCCGGGGAGCTGTTTTTT. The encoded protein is CASSPPRSGSRAGELFF.

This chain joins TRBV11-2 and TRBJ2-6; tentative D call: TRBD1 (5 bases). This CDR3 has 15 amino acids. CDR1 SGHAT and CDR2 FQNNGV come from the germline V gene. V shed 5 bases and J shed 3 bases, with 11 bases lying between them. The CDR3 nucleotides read TGTGCCAGCAGCCATAACAGGTTTGGGGCCAACGTCCTGACTTTC. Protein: CASSHNRFGANVLTF.

CDR3 bases: TGTGCCAGCAGCTACCGGGACAGGGGCACTGAAGCTTTCTTT. Translated: CASSYRDRGTEAFF. The J gene is TRBJ1-1, the V gene TRBV6-5, with 10 bases lining up with TRBD1. Germline trimming cut 6 bases from V and 4 bases from J; bases unmatched to any gene: 5. Germline V gene data show CDR1 as MNHEY and CDR2 as SVGAGI. This CDR3 has 14 amino acids.

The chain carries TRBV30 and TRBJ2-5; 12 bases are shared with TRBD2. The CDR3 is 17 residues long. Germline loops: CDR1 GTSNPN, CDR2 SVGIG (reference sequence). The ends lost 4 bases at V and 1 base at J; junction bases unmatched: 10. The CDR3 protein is CAWTSGGLAGIQETQYF. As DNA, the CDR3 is TGTGCCTGGACCTCTGGGGGACTAGCGGGCATCCAAGAGACCCAGTACTTC.

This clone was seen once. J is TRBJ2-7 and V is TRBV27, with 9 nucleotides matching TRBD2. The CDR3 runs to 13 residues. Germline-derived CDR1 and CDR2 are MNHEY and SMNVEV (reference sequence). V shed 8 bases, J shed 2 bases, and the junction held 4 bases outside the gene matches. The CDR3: CASGSGRTYEQYF. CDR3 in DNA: TGTGCCAGCGGGAGCGGGAGGACCTACGAGCAGTACTTC.

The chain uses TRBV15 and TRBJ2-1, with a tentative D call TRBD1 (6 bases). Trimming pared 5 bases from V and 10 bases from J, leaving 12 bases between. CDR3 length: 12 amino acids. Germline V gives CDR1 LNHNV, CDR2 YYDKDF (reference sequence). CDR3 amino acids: CATSLGAMEQFF. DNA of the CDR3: TGTGCCACCAGCTTGGGGGCCATGGAGCAGTTCTTC.

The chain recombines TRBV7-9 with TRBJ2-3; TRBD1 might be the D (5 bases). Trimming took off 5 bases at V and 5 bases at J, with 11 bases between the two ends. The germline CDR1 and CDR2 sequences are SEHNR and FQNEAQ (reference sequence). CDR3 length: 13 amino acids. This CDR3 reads CASSLGALDTQYF. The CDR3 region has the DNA TGTGCCAGCAGCCTAGGGGCCCTAGATACGCAGTATTTT.

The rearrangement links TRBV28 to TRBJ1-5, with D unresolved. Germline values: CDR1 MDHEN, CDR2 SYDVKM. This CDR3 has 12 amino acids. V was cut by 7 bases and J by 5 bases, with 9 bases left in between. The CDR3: CASTSGYQPQHF. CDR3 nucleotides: TGTGCCAGCACATCAGGTTATCAGCCCCAGCATTTT.

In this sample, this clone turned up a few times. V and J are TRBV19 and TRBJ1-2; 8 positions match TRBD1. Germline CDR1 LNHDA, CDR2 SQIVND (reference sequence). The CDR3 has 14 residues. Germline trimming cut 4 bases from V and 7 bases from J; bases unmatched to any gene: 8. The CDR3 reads CASSNRQGAVGYTF. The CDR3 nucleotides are TGTGCCAGTAGTAACCGGCAGGGGGCTGTTGGCTACACCTTC.

This CDR3 reads CSVEKGAEGYTF. Written as DNA, the CDR3 is TGCAGCGTTGAGAAGGGGGCGGAAGGCTACACCTTC. V is TRBV29-1 and J is TRBJ1-2, with 7 bases lining up with TRBD1. V dropped 3 bases and J dropped 8; count of bases not matched to a gene: 6. Germline V lookup: CDR1 SQVTM, CDR2 ANQGSEA. The CDR3 is 12 amino acids.

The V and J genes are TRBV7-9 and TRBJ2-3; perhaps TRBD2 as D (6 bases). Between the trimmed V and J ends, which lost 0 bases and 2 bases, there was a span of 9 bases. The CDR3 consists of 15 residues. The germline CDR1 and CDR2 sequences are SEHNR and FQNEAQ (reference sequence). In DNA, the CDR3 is TGTGCCAGCAGCTTAGCGGCGGGAATCACAGATACGCAGTATTTT. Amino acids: CASSLAAGITDTQYF.

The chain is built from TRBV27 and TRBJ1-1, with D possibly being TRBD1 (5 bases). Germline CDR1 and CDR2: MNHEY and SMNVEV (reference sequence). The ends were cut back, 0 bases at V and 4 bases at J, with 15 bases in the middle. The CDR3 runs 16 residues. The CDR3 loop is CASSLSYGGRTTEAFF. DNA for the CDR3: TGTGCCAGCAGTTTATCGTATGGGGGGAGGACCACTGAAGCTTTCTTT.

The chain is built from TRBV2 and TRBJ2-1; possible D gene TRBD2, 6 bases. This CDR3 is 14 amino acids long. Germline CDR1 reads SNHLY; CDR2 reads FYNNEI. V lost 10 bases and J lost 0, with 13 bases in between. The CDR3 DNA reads TGTGCCACCTGGGACTCTTACTCCTACAATGAGCAGTTCTTC. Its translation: CATWDSYSYNEQFF.

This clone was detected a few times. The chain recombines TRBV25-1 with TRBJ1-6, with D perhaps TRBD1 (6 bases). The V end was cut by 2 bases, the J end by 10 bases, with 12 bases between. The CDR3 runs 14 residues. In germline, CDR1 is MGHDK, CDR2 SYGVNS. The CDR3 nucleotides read TGTGCCAGCAGTGAAGAGGGGGTGGGATCACCCCTCCACTTT. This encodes CASSEEGVGSPLHF.